This T cell receptor (beta chain) was obtained from a study of T cell responses to AZD1222 COVID-19 vaccine. As to this clone: The antigen remains unidentified.

This table comes from immunoSEQ multiplex PCR, and its TCRdb copy is limited to in-frame clones, with some not included. The sample yields 130,000 or so clones, 75% to 95% seen once. Whole-study results and caveats: Clonal diversity was possibly underestimated; the donors were predominantly white British and more often female. Two AZD1222 doses significantly raised spike-specific TCR breadth and depth over controls. Spike-wide vaccine-associated CD4 TCRs dominated at 160-218 and 743-854.

Here the sequenced sample was peripheral blood, taken 28 days after the second AZD1222 dose. The TCR was taken from an adult who received the AZD1222 COVID-19 vaccine.

The CDR3 here is CASSQEGASGGYNEQFF. CDR3 nucleotides: TGCGCCAGCAGCCAAGAAGGGGCTAGCGGGGGTTACAATGAGCAGTTCTTC. The genes are TRBV4-1 and TRBJ2-1, with 10 bases that match TRBD2. CDR1 is MGHRA and CDR2 is YSYEKL in the germline V gene. V trimming: 0 bases; J trimming: 4 bases; junction bases outside the gene matches: 6. The CDR3 runs 17 residues.